This T cell receptor (beta chain) emerged from a study of OX40 agonist ivuxolimab in advanced cancers. Overall study findings and caveats: Compared with CD4+, CD8+ T cells on average had more expanded clones.

Assay used: immunoSEQ multiplex PCR; TCRdb lists only in-frame clones, some missing. The profile covers tens of thousands of clones, with roughly nine tenths appearing a single time and 2.2% taken by the ten largest. With regard to this clone: The antigen is unknown.

The sequences come from CD4+ or CD8+ T cells sorted from blood, collected in a trial of the OX40 agonist ivuxolimab. This TCR came from an adult with an advanced solid tumor such as melanoma, head and neck, liver or kidney cancer.

The CDR3 region has the DNA TGTGCCAGCTCAAGTTTTTCGGGACAAAATAATTCACCCCTCCACTTT. It yields the protein CASSSFSGQNNSPLHF. The V and J genes are TRBV18 and TRBJ1-6; D is perhaps TRBD1 (6 bases). V shed 5 bases and J shed 5 bases, with 16 bases lying between them. Germline assignment: CDR1 KGHSH and CDR2 LQKENI. This CDR3 is 16 amino acids long. Combining the CDR3 with reference TRBV18 and TRBJ1-6 gives the whole variable domain NAGVMQNPRHLVRRRGQEARLRCSPMKGHSHVYWYRQLPEEGLKFMVYLQKENIIDESGMPKERFSAEFPKEGPSILRIQQVVRGDSAAYFCASSSFSGQNNSPLHFGNGTRLTVT.